This T cell receptor beta chain stems from a study of cytomegalovirus exposure and HLA in healthy donors. Study-level points and caveats: Trimming of TCR beta V- and J-genes showed a link, identified in a later analysis, to a missense DCLRE1C variant. The authors confirmed in vitro that a few CMV-associated chains were specific for CMV antigens. Reportedly, TCR beta sequences accurately predicted HLA-A and HLA-B alleles in most subjects. On later analysis, the bulk of CMV-associated TCR beta chains appeared to be HLA-restricted.

This clone was observed once. Antigen unknown. PCR employed 60 Vbeta and 13 Jbeta primers. Measured with immunoSEQ multiplex PCR; TCRdb has only the in-frame clones, and not every one. The sample has some 100,000 clones, more than 65% seen once. The specimen sequenced was PBMCs. The receptor was isolated from a woman younger than 35 in good health and CMV-seronegative.

Here the CDR3 DNA reads TGTGCCACCAGCAGATCTTTAGGACTACCAAACCCGGCTGAGCAGTTCTTC. Amino acid sequence: CATSRSLGLPNPAEQFF. The rearrangement links TRBV15 to TRBJ2-1; possible D gene TRBD2, 6 bases. This CDR3 is 17 amino acids long. The V and J ends lost 2 bases and 9 bases respectively, with 23 bases between them. The germline V gene encodes CDR1 LNHNV and CDR2 YYDKDF (reference sequence). The full variable domain, in which reference TRBV15 and TRBJ2-1 provide the parts outside the CDR3, is DAMVIQNPRYQVTQFGKPVTLSCSQTLNHNVMYWYQQKSSQAPKLLFHYYDKDFNNEADTPDNFQSRRPNTSFCFLDIRSPGLGDTAMYLCATSRSLGLPNPAEQFFGPGTRLTVL.